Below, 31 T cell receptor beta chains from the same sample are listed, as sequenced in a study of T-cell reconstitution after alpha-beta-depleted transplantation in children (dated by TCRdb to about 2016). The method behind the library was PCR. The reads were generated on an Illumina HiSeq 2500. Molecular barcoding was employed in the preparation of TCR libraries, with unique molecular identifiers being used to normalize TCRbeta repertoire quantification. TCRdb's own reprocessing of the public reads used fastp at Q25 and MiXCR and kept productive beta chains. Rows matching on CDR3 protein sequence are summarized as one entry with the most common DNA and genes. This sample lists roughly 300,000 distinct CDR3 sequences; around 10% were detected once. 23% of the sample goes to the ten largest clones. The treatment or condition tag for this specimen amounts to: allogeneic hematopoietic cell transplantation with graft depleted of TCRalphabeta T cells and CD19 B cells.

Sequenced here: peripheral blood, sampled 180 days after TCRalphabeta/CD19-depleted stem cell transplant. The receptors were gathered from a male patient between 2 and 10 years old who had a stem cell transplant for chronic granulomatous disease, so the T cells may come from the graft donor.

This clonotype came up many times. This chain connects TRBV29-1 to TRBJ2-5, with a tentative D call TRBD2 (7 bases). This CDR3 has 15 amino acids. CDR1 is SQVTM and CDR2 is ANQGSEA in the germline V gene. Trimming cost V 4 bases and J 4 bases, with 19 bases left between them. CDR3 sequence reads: CSVALGAGVGETQYF. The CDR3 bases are TGCAGCGTTGCCCTGGGGGCGGGAGTGGGAGAGACCCAGTACTTC.

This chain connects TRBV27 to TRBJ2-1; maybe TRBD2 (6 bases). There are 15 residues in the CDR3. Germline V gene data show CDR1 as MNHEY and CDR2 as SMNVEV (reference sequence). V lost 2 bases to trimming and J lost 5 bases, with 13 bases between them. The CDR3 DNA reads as TGTGCCAGCAGTTTAATTCGGGGGACCAACAATGAGCAGTTCTTC. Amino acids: CASSLIRGTNNEQFF.

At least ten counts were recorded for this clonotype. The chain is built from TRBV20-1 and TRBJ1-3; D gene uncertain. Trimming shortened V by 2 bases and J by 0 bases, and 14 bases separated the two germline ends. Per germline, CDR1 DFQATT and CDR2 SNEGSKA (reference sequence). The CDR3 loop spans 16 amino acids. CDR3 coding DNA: TGCAGTGCTAGAAATCTCCTCACAGACTCTGGAAACACCATATATTTT. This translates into CSARNLLTDSGNTIYF.

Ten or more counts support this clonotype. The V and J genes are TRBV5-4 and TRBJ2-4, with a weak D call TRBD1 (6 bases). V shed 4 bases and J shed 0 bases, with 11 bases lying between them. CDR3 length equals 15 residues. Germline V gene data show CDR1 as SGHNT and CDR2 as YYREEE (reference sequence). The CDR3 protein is CASSRSGVAKNIQYF. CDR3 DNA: TGTGCCAGCAGCCGCTCAGGGGTAGCCAAAAACATTCAGTACTTC. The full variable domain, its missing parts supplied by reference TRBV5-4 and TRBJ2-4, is ETGVTQSPTHLIKTRGQQVTLRCSSQSGHNTVSWYQQALGQGPQFIFQYYREEENGRGNFPPRFSGLQFPNYSSELNVNALELDDSALYLCASSRSGVAKNIQYFGAGTRLSVL.

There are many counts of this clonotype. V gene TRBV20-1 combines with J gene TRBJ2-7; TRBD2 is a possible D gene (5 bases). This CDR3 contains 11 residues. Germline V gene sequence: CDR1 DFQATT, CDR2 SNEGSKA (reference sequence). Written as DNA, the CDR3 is TGCAGCGCGGGCCGGACCTACGAGCAGTACTTC. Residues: CSAGRTYEQYF.

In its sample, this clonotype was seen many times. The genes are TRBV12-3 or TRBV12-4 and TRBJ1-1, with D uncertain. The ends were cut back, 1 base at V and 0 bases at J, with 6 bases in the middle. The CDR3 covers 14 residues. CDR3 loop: CASSLDLMNTEAFF. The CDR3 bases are TGTGCCAGCAGTTTAGATCTGATGAACACTGAAGCTTTCTTT.

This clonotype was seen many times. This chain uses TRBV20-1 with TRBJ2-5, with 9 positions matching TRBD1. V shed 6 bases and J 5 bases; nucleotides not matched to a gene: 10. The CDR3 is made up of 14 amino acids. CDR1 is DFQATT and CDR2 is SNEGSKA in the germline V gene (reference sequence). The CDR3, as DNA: TGCAGTGCAGCTCGGACAGGGGATGTGGAGACCCAGTACTTC. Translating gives CSAARTGDVETQYF.

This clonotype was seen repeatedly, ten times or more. The CDR3 DNA reads as TGCGCCAGCAGCGAAGGCCGAACCGGTGGAAACACCATATATTTT. Protein product: CASSEGRTGGNTIYF. J is TRBJ1-3 and V is TRBV5-1; the D is unclear. The CDR3 covers 15 residues. Germline assignment: CDR1 SGHRS and CDR2 YFSETQ. V was shortened by 4 bases and J by 3 bases, with 14 bases between the two germline ends.

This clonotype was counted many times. CDR3 amino acids: CASSPGQFNQPQHF. The DNA for the CDR3 is TGCGCCAGCAGCCCTGGACAGTTTAATCAGCCCCAGCATTTT. The chain couples TRBV4-1 to TRBJ1-5; D may be TRBD1 (6 bases). The CDR3 has 14 residues. V shed 4 bases and J shed 4 bases, with 11 bases lying between them. Germline CDR1 MGHRA, CDR2 YSYEKL.

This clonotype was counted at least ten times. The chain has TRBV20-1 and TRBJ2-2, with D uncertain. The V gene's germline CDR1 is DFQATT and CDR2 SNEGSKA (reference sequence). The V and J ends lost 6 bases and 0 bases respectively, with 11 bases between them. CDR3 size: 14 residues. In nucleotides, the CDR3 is TGCAGTGCCCGGGCACCCCCGAACACCGGGGAGCTGTTTTTT. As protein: CSARAPPNTGELFF.

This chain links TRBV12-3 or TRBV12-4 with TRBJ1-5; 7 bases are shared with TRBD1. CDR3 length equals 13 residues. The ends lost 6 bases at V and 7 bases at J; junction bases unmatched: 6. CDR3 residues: CASSRQGWQPQHF. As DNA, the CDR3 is TGTGCCAGCAGCCGACAGGGTTGGCAGCCCCAGCATTTT.

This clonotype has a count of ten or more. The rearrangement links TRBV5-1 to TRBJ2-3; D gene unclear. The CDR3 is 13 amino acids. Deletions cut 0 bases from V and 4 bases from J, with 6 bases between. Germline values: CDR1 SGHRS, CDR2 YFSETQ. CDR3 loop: CASSLAGPDTQYF. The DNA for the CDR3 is TGCGCCAGCAGCTTGGCGGGTCCAGATACGCAGTATTTT.

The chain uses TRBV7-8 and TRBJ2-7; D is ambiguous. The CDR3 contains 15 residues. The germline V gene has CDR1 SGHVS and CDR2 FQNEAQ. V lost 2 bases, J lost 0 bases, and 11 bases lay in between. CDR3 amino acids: CASSLSSVISYEQYF. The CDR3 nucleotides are TGTGCCAGCAGCTTAAGTTCGGTCATCTCCTACGAGCAGTACTTC.

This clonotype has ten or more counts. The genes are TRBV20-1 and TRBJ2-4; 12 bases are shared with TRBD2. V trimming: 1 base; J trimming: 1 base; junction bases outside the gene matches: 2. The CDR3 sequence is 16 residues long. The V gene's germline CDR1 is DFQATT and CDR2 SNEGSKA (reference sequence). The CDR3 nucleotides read TGCAGTGCTAGAGTTCTAGCGGGAGGGGCCAAAAACATTCAGTACTTC. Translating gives CSARVLAGGAKNIQYF.

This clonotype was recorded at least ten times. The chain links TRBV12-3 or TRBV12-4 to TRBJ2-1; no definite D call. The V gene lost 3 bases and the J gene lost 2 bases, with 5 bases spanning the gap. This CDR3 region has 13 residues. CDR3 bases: TGTGCCAGCAGTTTCCCGACCTACAATGAGCAGTTCTTC. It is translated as CASSFPTYNEQFF.

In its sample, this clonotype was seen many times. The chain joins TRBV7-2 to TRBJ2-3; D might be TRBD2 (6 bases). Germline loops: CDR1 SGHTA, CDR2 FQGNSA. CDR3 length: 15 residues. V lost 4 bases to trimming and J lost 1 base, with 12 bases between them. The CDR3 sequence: CASSSPGEGTDTQYF. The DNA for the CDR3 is TGTGCCAGCAGCTCCCCGGGGGAGGGCACAGATACGCAGTATTTT.

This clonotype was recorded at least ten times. CDR3 sequence reads: CSVEDWAPYGYTF. In DNA, the CDR3 is TGCAGCGTTGAAGATTGGGCCCCCTATGGCTACACCTTC. This sequence joins TRBV29-1 and TRBJ1-2; D is unresolved. The CDR3 loop spans 13 amino acids. V was clipped by 0 bases and J by 4 bases, with 9 bases between them. CDR1 is SQVTM and CDR2 is ANQGSEA in the germline V gene.

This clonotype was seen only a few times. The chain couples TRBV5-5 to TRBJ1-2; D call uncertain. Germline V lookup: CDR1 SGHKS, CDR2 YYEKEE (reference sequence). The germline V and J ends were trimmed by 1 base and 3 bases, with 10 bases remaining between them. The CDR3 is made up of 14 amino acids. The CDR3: CASSLLARDYGYTF. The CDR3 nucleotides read TGTGCCAGCAGCTTGTTAGCCCGGGACTATGGCTACACCTTC. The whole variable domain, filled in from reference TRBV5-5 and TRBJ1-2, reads DAGVTQSPTHLIKTRGQQVTLRCSPISGHKSVSWYQQVLGQGPQFIFQYYEKEERGRGNFPDRFSARQFPNYSSELNVNALLLGDSALYLCASSLLARDYGYTFGSGTRLTVV.

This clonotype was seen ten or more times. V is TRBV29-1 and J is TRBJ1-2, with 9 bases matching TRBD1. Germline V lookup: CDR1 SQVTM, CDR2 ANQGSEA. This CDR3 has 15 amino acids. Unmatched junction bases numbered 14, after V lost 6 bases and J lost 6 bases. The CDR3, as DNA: TGCAGCGTCTTAGTAGATGGACAGGGGAAAGATGGCTACACCTTC. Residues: CSVLVDGQGKDGYTF.

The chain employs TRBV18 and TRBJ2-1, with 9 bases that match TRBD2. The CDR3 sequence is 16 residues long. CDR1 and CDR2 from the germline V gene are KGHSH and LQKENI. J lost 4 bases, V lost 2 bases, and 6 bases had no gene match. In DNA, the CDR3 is TGTGCCAGCTCACCAACGCTAGCGGGGATATACAATGAGCAGTTCTTC. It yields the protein CASSPTLAGIYNEQFF. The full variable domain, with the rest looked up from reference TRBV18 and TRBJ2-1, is NAGVMQNPRHLVRRRGQEARLRCSPMKGHSHVYWYRQLPEEGLKFMVYLQKENIIDESGMPKERFSAEFPKEGPSILRIQQVVRGDSAAYFCASSPTLAGIYNEQFFGPGTRLTVL.

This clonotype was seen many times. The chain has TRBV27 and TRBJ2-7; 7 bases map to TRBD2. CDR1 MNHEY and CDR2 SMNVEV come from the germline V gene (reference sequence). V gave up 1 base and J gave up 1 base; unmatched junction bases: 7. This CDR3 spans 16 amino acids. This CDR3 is CASSLLAGVASYEQYF. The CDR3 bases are TGTGCCAGCAGTTTATTGGCGGGAGTGGCTTCCTACGAGCAGTACTTC.

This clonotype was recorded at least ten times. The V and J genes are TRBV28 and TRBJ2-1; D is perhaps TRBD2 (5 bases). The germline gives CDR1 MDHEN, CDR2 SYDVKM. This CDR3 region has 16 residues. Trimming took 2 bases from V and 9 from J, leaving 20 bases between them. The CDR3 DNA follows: TGTGCCAGCAGTTTAATTTTCGGCCCAAACCGGGGTGAGCAGTTCTTC. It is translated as CASSLIFGPNRGEQFF.

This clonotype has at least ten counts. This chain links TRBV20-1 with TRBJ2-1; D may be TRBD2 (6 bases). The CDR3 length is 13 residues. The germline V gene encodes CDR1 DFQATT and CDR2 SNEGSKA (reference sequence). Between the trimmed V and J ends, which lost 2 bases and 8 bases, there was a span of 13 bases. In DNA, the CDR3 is TGCAGTGCTAGATCCCCGCCGGGGGATGAGCAGTTCTTC. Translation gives CSARSPPGDEQFF.

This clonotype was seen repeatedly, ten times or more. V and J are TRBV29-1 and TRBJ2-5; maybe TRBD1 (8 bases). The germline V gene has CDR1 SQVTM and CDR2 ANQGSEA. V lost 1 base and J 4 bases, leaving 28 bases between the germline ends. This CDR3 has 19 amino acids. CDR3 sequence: CSVEAKAATGGLLGETQYF. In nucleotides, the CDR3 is TGCAGCGTTGAAGCGAAGGCCGCCACAGGGGGACTACTGGGAGAGACCCAGTACTTC.

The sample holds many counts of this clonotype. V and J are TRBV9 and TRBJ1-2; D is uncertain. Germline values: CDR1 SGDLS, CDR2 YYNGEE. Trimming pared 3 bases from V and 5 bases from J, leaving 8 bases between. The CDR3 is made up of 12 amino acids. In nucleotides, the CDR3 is TGTGCCAGCAGCGCCCCCTTGTATGGCTACACCTTC. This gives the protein CASSAPLYGYTF.

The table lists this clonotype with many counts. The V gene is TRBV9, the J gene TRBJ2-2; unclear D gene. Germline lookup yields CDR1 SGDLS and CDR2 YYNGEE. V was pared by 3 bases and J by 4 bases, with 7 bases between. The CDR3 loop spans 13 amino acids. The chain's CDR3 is CASSADPTGELFF. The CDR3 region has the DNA TGTGCCAGCAGCGCCGACCCCACCGGGGAGCTGTTTTTT.

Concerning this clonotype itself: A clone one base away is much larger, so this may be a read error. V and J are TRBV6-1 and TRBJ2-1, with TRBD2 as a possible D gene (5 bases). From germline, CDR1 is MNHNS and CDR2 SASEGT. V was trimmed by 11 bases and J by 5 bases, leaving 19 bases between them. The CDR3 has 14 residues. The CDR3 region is CAGGLPGSNNEQFF. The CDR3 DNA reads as TGTGCCGGCGGCCTCCCGGGGTCGAACAATGAGCAGTTCTTC.

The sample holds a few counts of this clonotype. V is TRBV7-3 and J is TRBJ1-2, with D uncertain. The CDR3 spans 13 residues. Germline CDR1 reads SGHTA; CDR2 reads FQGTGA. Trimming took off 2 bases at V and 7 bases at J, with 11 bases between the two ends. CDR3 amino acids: CASSLWAGAGYTF. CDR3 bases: TGTGCCAGCAGCTTATGGGCAGGCGCTGGCTACACCTTC.

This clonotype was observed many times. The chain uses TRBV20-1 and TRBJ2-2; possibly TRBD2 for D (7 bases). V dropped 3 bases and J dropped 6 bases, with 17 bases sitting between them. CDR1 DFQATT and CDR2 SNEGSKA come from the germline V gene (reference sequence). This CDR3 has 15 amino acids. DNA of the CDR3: TGCAGTGCTAGGGGGGCTAGCGGCGAGGCCGGGGAGCTGTTTTTT. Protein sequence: CSARGASGEAGELFF.

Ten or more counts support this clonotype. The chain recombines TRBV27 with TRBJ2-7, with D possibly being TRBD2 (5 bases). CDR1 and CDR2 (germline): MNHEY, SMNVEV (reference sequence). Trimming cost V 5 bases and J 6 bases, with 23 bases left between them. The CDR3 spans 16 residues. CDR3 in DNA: TGTGCCAGCAGTGCCCTAGGAGGCGGACCGTTAGGCGAGCAGTACTTC. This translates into CASSALGGGPLGEQYF.

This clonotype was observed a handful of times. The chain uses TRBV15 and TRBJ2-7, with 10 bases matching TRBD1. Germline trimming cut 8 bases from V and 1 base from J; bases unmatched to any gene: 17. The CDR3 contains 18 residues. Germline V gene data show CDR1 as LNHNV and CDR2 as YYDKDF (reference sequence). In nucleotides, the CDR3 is TGTGCCACCTCCTACAGGGGGACAGGGGCAATCAGTTCCTACGAGCAGTACTTC. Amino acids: CATSYRGTGAISSYEQYF.